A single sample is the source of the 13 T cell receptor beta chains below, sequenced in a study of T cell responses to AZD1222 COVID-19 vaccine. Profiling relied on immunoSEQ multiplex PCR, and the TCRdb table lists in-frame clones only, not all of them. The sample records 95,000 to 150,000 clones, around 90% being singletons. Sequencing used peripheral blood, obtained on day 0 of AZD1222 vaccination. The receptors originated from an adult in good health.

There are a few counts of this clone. CDR3 sequence reads: CAWSGTGQSYEQYF. The CDR3, as DNA: TGTGCCTGGTCAGGCACGGGACAGTCCTACGAGCAGTACTTC. The chain has TRBV30 and TRBJ2-7; 7 bases are shared with TRBD1. CDR1 and CDR2 from the germline V gene are GTSNPN and SVGIG (reference sequence). This CDR3 has 14 residues. With 5 bases clipped from V and 1 base from J, the junction kept 8 bases outside the gene matches. The variable domain in full, completed from reference TRBV30 and TRBJ2-7, reads SQTIHQWPATLVQPVGSPLSLECTVEGTSNPNLYWYRQAAGRGLQLLFYSVGIGQISSEVPQNLSASRPQDRQFILSSKKLLLSDSGFYLCAWSGTGQSYEQYFGPGTRLTVT.

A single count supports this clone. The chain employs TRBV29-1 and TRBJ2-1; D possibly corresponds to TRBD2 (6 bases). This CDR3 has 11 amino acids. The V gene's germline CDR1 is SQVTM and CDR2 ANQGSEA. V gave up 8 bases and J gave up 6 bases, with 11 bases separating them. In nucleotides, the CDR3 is TGCAGCACCGCGGGGCTCAATGAGCAGTTCTTC. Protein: CSTAGLNEQFF.

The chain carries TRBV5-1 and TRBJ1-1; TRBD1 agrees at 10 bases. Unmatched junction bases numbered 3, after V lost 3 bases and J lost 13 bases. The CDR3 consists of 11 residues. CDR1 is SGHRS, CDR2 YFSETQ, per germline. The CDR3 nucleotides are TGCGCCAGCAGCTCTGGGACAGGGGATTTCTTT. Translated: CASSSGTGDFF.

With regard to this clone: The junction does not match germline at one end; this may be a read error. The CDR3 is CASSLAVSGPETQYF. CDR3 DNA: TGTGCTAGCAGCTTAGCGGTATCAGGGCCAGAGACCCAGTACTTC. The genes are TRBV7-7 and TRBJ2-5; maybe TRBD2 (6 bases). The CDR3 has 15 amino acids. Germline-derived CDR1 and CDR2 are SSHAT and FNYEAQ (reference sequence).

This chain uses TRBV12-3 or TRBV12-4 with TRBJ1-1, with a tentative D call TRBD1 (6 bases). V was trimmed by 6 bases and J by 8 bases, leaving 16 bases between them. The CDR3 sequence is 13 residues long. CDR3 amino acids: CASRPTTGTEAFF. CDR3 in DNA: TGTGCCAGCAGGCCTACAACCGGGACAGAAGCTTTCTTT.

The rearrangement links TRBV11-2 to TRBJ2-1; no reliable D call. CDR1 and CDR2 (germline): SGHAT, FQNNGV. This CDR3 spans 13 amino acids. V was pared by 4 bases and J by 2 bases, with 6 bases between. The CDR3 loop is CASSSQTYNEQFF. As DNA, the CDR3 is TGTGCCAGCAGCTCCCAAACCTACAATGAGCAGTTCTTC.

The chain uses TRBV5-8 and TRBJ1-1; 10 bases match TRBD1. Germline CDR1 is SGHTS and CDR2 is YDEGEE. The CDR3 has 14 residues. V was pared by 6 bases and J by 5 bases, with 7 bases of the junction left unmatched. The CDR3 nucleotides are TGTGCCAGCAACGACAGGGGGCTGGGTACTGAAGCTTTCTTT. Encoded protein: CASNDRGLGTEAFF.

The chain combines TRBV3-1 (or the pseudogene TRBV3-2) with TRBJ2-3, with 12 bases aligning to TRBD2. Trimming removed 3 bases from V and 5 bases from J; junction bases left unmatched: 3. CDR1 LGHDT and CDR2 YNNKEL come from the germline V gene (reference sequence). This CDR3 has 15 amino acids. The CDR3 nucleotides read TGTGCCAGCAGCCAGTCTAGCGGGGGGGGAGATACGCAGTATTTT. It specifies CASSQSSGGGDTQYF.

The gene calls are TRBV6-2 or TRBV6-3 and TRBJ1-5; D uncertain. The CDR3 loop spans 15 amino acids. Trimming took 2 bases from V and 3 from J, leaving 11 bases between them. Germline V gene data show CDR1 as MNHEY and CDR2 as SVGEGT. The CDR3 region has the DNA TGTGCCAGCAGTTACCCACAGATTGACAATCAGCCCCAGCATTTT. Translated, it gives CASSYPQIDNQPQHF.

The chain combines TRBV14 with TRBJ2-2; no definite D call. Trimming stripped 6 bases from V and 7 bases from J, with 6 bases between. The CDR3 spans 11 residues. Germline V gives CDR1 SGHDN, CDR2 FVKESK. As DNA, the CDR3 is TGTGCCAGCAGGGGATACGGGGAGCTGTTTTTT. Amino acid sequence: CASRGYGELFF.

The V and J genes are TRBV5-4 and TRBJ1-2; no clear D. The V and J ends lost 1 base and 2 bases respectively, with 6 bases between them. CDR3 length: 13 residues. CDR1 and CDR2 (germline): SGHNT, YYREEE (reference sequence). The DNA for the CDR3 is TGTGCCAGCAGCTTGCCCCAAAACTATGGCTACACCTTC. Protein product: CASSLPQNYGYTF.

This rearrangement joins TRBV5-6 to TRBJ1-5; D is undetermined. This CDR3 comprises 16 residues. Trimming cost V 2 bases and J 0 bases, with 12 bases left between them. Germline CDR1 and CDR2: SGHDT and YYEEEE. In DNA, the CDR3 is TGTGCCAGCAGCTTCAAGAGCTGGTATAGCAATCAGCCCCAGCATTTT. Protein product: CASSFKSWYSNQPQHF.

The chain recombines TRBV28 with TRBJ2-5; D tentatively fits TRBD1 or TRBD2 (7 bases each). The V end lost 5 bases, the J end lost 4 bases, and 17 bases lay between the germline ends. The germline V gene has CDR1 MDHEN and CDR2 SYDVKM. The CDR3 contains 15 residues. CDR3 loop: CASSPRQGGGETQYF. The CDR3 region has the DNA TGTGCCAGCAGTCCCCGACAGGGAGGGGGAGAGACCCAGTACTTC.